This T cell receptor beta chain was identified in a study of regulatory T cells in long-lasting Graves disease. The CDR3 runs 15 residues. The germline CDR1 and CDR2 sequences are LNHDA and SQIVND (reference sequence). V dropped 2 bases and J dropped 1 base, with 9 bases sitting between them. Indicated time point: newly diagnosed GD, antithyroid drugs for less than 3 months. TCR sequences were obtained from RNA taken from PBMCs. Clinicians diagnosed Graves' disease using American Thyroid Association guidelines. Overall study findings and caveats: Newly diagnosed patients shared approximately 1,000 public clonotypes; persistent patients shared around 2,500. Analyses excluded thyroid tissue, covering peripheral blood alone.

Concerning this clonotype itself: Its matching antigen is unknown.

TCR beta libraries were built with iRepertoire HTBI primers and Arm-PCR of CDR3 regions. Using its own MiXCR run on the multiplex PCR reads, TCRdb lists one record per CDR3 protein. The sample has roughly 530,000 distinct CDR3 sequences, roughly 16% seen once; the top ten hold just under 25%. These data were also filed under a second study, of T cells in Graves' hyperthyroidism and ophthalmopathy. That source notes: Lactation, pregnancy, other autoimmune disease or uncontrolled infection excluded patients.

This receptor was obtained from a woman aged 40-60 years with Graves disease. The genes are TRBV19 and TRBJ2-1; the D is unclear. The input for sequencing was peripheral blood mononuclear cells (PBMCs), taken at new diagnosis, from a patient treated with antithyroid drugs. CDR3 sequence (DNA): TGTGCCAGTAGTATACCCGGGTTTTCCTACAATGAGCAGTTCTTC. It specifies CASSIPGFSYNEQFF.